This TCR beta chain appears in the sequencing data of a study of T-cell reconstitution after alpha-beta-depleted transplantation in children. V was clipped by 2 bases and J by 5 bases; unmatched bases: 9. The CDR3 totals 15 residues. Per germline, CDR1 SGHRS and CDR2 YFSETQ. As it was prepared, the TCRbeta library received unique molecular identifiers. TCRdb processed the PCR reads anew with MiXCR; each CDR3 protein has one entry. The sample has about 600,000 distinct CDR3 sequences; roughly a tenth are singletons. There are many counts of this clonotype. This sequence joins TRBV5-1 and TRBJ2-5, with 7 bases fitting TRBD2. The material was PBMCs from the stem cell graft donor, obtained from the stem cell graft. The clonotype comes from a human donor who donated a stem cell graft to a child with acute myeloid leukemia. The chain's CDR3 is CASSLAAGVVETQYF. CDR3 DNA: TGCGCCAGCAGCTTAGCGGCGGGAGTAGTGGAGACCCAGTACTTC.